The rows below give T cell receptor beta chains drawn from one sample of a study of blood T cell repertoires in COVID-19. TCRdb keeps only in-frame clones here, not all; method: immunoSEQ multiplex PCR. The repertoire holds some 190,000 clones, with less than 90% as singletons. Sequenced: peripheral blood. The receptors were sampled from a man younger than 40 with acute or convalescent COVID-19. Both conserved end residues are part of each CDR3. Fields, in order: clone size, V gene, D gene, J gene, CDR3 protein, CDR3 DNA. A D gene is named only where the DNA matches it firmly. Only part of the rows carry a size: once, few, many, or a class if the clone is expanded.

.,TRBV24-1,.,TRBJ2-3,CATSAPPADTQYF,TGTGCCACCAGTGCCCCCCCTGCAGATACGCAGTATTTT
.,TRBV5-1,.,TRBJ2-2,CASSHDSVNTGELFF,TGCGCCAGCAGCCACGACAGCGTCAACACCGGGGAGCTGTTTTTT
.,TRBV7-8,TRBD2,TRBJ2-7,CASSLAVGLAGGTYEQYF,TGTGCCAGCAGCTTAGCGGTTGGTCTAGCGGGCGGAACTTACGAGCAGTACTTC
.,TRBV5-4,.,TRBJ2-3,CASSRRGGGTDTQYF,TGTGCCAGCAGCCGGAGGGGGGGCGGCACAGATACGCAGTATTTT
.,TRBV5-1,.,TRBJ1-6,CASSIGIPGARLNSPLHF,TGCGCCAGCAGCATTGGTATTCCAGGGGCCCGATTAAATTCACCCCTCCACTTT
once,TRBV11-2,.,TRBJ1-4,CASSLDPGEKLFF,TGTGCCAGCAGCTTAGATCCGGGTGAAAAACTGTTTTTT
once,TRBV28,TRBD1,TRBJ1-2,CASSAPGQGAPGYGYTF,TGTGCCAGCAGTGCTCCGGGACAGGGGGCGCCGGGCTATGGCTACACCTTC
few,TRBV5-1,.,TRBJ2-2,CASSLYSGQGELFF,TGCGCCAGCAGCCTTTACTCTGGACAGGGGGAGCTGTTTTTT
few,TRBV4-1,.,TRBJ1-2,CASSHSGWAYGYTF,TGCGCCAGCAGCCATAGTGGATGGGCCTATGGCTACACCTTC
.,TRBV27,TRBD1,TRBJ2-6,CASSEQGAQGANVLTF,TGTGCCAGCAGTGAACAGGGGGCGCAGGGGGCCAACGTCCTGACTTTC
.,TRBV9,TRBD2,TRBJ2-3,CASSSPPATSGGALRTDTQYF,TGTGCCAGCAGCTCTCCCCCGGCCACTAGCGGGGGGGCCCTTCGCACAGATACGCAGTATTTT
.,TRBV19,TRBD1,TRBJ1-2,CASGGTGVEGYTF,TGTGCCAGTGGCGGGACAGGGGTGGAAGGCTACACCTTC
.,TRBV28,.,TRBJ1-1,CASSLYGSGGARTEAFF,TGTGCCAGCAGTTTATACGGGTCGGGGGGCGCACGGACTGAAGCTTTCTTT
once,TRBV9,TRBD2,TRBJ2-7,CASSVGLAGDEQYF,TGTGCCAGCAGCGTCGGACTAGCGGGAGACGAGCAGTACTTC
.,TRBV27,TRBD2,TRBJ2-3,CASSPGPRRGATDTQYF,TGTGCCAGCAGTCCGGGCCCCCGGCGGGGGGCCACAGATACGCAGTATTTT
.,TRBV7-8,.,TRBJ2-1,CASSSLHSSYNEQFF,TGTGCCAGCAGCTCCCTGCATAGCTCCTACAATGAGCAGTTCTTC
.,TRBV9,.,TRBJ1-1,CASSHPISDTEAFF,TGTGCCAGCAGCCATCCAATATCGGACACTGAAGCTTTCTTT
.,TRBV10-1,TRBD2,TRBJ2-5,CASSSGKTSGDQETQYF,TGCGCCAGCAGTAGTGGCAAGACTAGCGGGGACCAAGAGACCCAGTACTTC
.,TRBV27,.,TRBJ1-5,CASSDGWGGADNQPQHF,TGTGCCAGCAGCGATGGTTGGGGAGGTGCGGATAATCAGCCCCAGCATTTT
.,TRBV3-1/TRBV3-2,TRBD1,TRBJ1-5,CASSQSQGASQPQHF,TGTGCCAGCAGCCAATCACAGGGGGCGAGTCAGCCCCAGCATTTT
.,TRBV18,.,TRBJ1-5,CASSPNQGNQPQHF,TGTGCCAGCTCACCAAATCAGGGCAATCAGCCCCAGCATTTT
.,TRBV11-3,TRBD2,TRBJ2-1,CASSEGWLAGSNEQFF,TGTGCCAGCAGTGAGGGTTGGCTAGCGGGATCCAATGAGCAGTTCTTC
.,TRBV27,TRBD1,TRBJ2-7,CASRNTGVHEQYF,TGTGCCAGCAGAAATACAGGGGTTCACGAGCAGTACTTC
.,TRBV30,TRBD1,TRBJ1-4,CASPDRVGEKLFF,TGTGCCTCCCCGGACAGGGTGGGGGAAAAACTGTTTTTT
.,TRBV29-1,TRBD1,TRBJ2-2,CSVRQGGHGELFF,TGCAGCGTAAGACAGGGGGGACACGGGGAGCTGTTTTTT
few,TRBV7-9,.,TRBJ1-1,CASSLITASGAFF,TGTGCCAGCAGCTTAATCACGGCGAGCGGAGCTTTCTTT
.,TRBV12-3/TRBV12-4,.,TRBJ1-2,CASSLRGFYGYTF,TGTGCCAGCAGTTTACGGGGGTTTTATGGCTACACCTTC
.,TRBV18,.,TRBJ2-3,CASSPVPGTDTQYF,TGTGCCAGCTCACCAGTCCCGGGCACAGATACGCAGTATTTT
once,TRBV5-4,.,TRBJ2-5,CASSLVEARKETQYF,TGTGCCAGCAGCTTGGTTGAGGCTAGGAAAGAGACCCAGTACTTC
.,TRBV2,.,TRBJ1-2,CASSEAGHYYGYTF,TGTGCCAGCAGTGAAGCTGGGCATTACTATGGCTACACCTTC
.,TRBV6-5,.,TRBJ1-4,CASSYSGGFNEKLFF,TGTGCCAGCAGTTATTCGGGGGGATTTAATGAAAAACTGTTTTTT
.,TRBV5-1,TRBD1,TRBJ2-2,CASREKPTGADTGELFF,TGCGCCAGCAGGGAGAAACCGACAGGGGCGGACACCGGGGAGCTGTTTTTT
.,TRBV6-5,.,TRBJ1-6,CASSYPYSPLHF,TGTGCCAGCAGTTACCCCTATTCACCCCTCCACTTT
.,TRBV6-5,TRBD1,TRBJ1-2,CASSLTGRYGYTF,TGTGCCAGCAGCTTGACAGGGCGGTATGGCTACACCTTC
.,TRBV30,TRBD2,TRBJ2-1,CAWSLGRGAHNEQFF,TGTGCCTGGAGCCTGGGGCGGGGGGCCCACAATGAGCAGTTCTTC
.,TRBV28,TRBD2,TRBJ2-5,CASSFTGREETQYF,TGTGCCAGCAGTTTTACGGGGAGGGAAGAGACCCAGTACTTC
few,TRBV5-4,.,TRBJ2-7,CASSPGQGLFYEQYF,TGTGCCAGCAGCCCTGGTCAGGGCCTCTTTTACGAGCAGTACTTC
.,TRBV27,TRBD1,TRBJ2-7,CASSNHRGRTAEQYF,TGTGCCAGCAGTAATCACAGGGGGCGTACTGCGGAGCAGTACTTC
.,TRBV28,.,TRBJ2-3,CASSSLQGPSTDTQYF,TGTGCCAGCAGTTCGCTCCAGGGTCCTAGCACAGATACGCAGTATTTT
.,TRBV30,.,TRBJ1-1,CAWEQGLRYEAFF,TGTGCCTGGGAGCAGGGGCTAAGATATGAAGCTTTCTTT
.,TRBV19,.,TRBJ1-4,CASSNGRRVEKLFF,TGTGCCAGTAGTAACGGACGGCGGGTTGAAAAACTGTTTTTT
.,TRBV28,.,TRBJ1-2,CASSVRDTSVYGYTF,TGTGCCAGCAGTGTCCGGGACACCTCAGTTTATGGCTACACCTTC
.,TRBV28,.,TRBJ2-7,CASSLFHGQLTYEQYF,TGTGCCAGCAGTTTATTCCACGGACAGTTAACCTACGAGCAGTACTTC
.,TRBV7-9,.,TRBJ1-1,CASITGSEAFF,TGTGCCAGCATAACGGGGTCTGAAGCTTTCTTT
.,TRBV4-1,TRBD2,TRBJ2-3,CASSHPAGGDTQYF,TGCGCCAGCAGCCACCCAGCGGGAGGGGATACGCAGTATTTT
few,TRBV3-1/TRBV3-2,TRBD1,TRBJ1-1,CASSWDRDRGLGTEAFF,TGTGCCAGCAGCTGGGACCGGGACAGGGGGCTCGGCACTGAAGCTTTCTTT
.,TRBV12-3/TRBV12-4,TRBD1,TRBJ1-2,CASSRTGTGSGTF,TGTGCCAGCAGTCGTACCGGGACAGGGAGTGGCACCTTC
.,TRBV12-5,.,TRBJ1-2,CASGLGLLYGYTF,TGTGCTAGTGGTTTGGGGTTACTCTATGGCTACACCTTC
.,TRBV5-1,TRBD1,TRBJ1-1,CASSKTGVALNTEAFF,TGCGCCAGCAGCAAAACAGGGGTGGCCTTGAACACTGAAGCTTTCTTT
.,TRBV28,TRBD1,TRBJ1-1,CASSLPGTASPMNTEAFF,TGTGCCAGCAGTCTCCCCGGGACAGCTTCACCGATGAACACTGAAGCTTTCTTT
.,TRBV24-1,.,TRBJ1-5,CATSSSSNQPQHF,TGTGCCACCAGTTCCTCTAGCAATCAGCCCCAGCATTTT
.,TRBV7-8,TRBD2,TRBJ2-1,CASQTSGGRLAGATYNEQFF,TGTGCCAGCCAAACCTCTGGTGGCAGGCTAGCGGGAGCCACCTACAATGAGCAGTTCTTC
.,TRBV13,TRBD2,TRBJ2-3,CASSIGLGGDTQYF,TGTGCCAGCAGCATTGGACTAGGAGGAGATACGCAGTATTTT
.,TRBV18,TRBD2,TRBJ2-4,CASSPRMGLAGAKNIQYF,TGTGCCAGCTCACCACGGATGGGACTAGCGGGAGCCAAAAACATTCAGTACTTC
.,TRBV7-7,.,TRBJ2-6,CASSLLGGGLSGANVLTF,TGTGCTAGCAGCCTCTTAGGGGGTGGGCTCTCTGGGGCCAACGTCCTGACTTTC
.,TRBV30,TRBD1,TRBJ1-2,CAWSVMVGGAVGYTF,TGTGCCTGGAGTGTAATGGTAGGGGGCGCGGTTGGCTACACCTTC
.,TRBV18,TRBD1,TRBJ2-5,CASSPRTGEETQYF,TGTGCCAGCTCACCACGGACAGGGGAAGAGACCCAGTACTTC